The next 27 T cell receptor beta chains were all read from a single sample in a study of tumor-infiltrating lymphocytes in localized non-small cell lung cancer. The table came from immunoSEQ multiplex PCR; TCRdb's copy has only in-frame clones and leaves some out. Altogether about 9,900 clones are present, over 60% being singletons, with the ten largest covering more than 20%. The specimen sequenced was lung tumor tissue. These receptors originate from a human donor with non-small cell lung cancer.

The genes are TRBV15 and TRBJ1-5, with D tentatively TRBD1 (5 bases). CDR1 and CDR2 from the germline V gene are LNHNV and YYDKDF (reference sequence). Trimming shortened V by 0 bases and J by 6 bases, and 12 bases separated the two germline ends. This CDR3 spans 15 amino acids. The CDR3 protein is CATSREGRRGQPQHF. CDR3 nucleotides: TGTGCCACCAGCAGAGAAGGGAGAAGGGGTCAGCCCCAGCATTTT. Filled out from reference TRBV15 and TRBJ1-5, the complete variable domain reads DAMVIQNPRYQVTQFGKPVTLSCSQTLNHNVMYWYQQKSSQAPKLLFHYYDKDFNNEADTPDNFQSRRPNTSFCFLDIRSPGLGDTAMYLCATSREGRRGQPQHFGDGTRLSIL.

The rearrangement links TRBV14 to TRBJ1-2, with 8 bases aligning to TRBD1. The ends lost 0 bases at V and 4 bases at J; junction bases unmatched: 1. Germline CDR1 SGHDN, CDR2 FVKESK. The length of the CDR3 is 14 residues. CDR3 in amino acids: CASSQEGTGYGYTF. In nucleotides, the CDR3 is TGTGCCAGCAGCCAAGAAGGGACAGGCTATGGCTACACCTTC.

V gene TRBV4-1 combines with J gene TRBJ1-3; TRBD1 matches 8 bases. The ends lost 1 base at V and 2 bases at J; junction bases unmatched: 7. The CDR3 runs 17 residues. Germline CDR1 MGHRA, CDR2 YSYEKL. Here the CDR3 reads CASSQGPGQVPGNTIYF. The DNA for the CDR3 is TGCGCCAGCAGCCAAGGACCGGGACAGGTCCCTGGAAACACCATATATTTT.

The chain joins TRBV5-1 to TRBJ2-6; D possibly corresponds to TRBD2 (5 bases). There are 15 residues in the CDR3. Per the germline V gene, CDR1 is SGHRS and CDR2 is YFSETQ. V lost 0 bases, J lost 4 bases, and 8 bases lay in between. The CDR3 is CASSLAGVGANVLTF. CDR3 coding DNA: TGCGCCAGCAGCTTGGCCGGGGTAGGGGCCAACGTCCTGACTTTC.

This clone was seen a few times. This chain connects TRBV10-1 to TRBJ2-5; D call uncertain. The CDR3 is 12 amino acids. The germline gives CDR1 WNHNN, CDR2 SYGVQD (reference sequence). V lost 3 bases to trimming and J lost 0 bases, with 2 bases between them. The CDR3 DNA sequence: TGCGCCAGCAGTGACTACCAAGAGACCCAGTACTTC. Its protein is CASSDYQETQYF.

This clone was counted only a few times. This chain uses TRBV29-1 with TRBJ1-1; D gene uncertain. The CDR3 length is 13 residues. V lost 7 bases, J lost 0 bases, and 12 bases lay in between. Germline V CDR1 and CDR2: SQVTM, ANQGSEA. The DNA of the CDR3 is TGCAGCGGTACAATAAGCGTGAACACTGAAGCTTTCTTT. Translating it yields CSGTISVNTEAFF. The entire variable domain, with the rest obtained from reference TRBV29-1 and TRBJ1-1, is as follows: SAVISQKPSRDICQRGTSLTIQCQVDSQVTMMFWYRQQPGQSLTLIATANQGSEATYESGFVIDKFPISRPNLTFSTLTVSNMSPEDSSIYLCSGTISVNTEAFFGQGTRLTVV.

This CDR3 reads CASSLGGGITEAFF. For the CDR3, the DNA is TGTGCCAGCAGTTTGGGGGGCGGGATAACTGAAGCTTTCTTT. The chain carries TRBV6-5 and TRBJ1-1; TRBD1 is a possible D gene (6 bases). Germline CDR1 MNHEY, CDR2 SVGAGI. V was pared by 4 bases and J by 5 bases, with 14 bases between. CDR3 length equals 14 residues.

The chain couples TRBV4-1 to TRBJ2-7; the D call may be TRBD1 or TRBD2 (5 bases each). Trimming cost V 0 bases and J 5 bases, with 14 bases left between them. This CDR3 region has 15 residues. Per the germline V gene, CDR1 is MGHRA and CDR2 is YSYEKL. The DNA of the CDR3 is TGCGCCAGCAGCCAAGAAAATGCCCAGGGACACGAGCAGTACTTC. It specifies CASSQENAQGHEQYF.

This clone has more than one count but fewer than ten. V and J are TRBV6-5 and TRBJ2-7, with a possible D match to TRBD1 (7 bases). Between the trimmed V and J ends, which lost 7 bases and 3 bases, there was a span of 10 bases. Germline assignment: CDR1 MNHEY and CDR2 SVGAGI. The CDR3 runs 12 residues. CDR3 in amino acids: CASTGGNYEQYF. The CDR3 coding sequence is TGTGCCAGCACAGGGGGGAACTACGAGCAGTACTTC.

By share, this clone counts as medium-sized. This chain joins TRBV5-1 and TRBJ2-7; a possible D gene is TRBD2 (5 bases). Germline CDR1 is SGHRS and CDR2 is YFSETQ. The CDR3 sequence is 16 residues long. The V and J ends lost 1 base and 4 bases respectively, with 18 bases between them. This CDR3 reads CASSLTRTVLLYEQYF. The DNA for the CDR3 is TGCGCCAGCAGCTTGACCCGGACTGTTCTACTGTACGAGCAGTACTTC.

The chain joins TRBV5-5 to TRBJ2-7; D gene uncertain. Germline V gives CDR1 SGHKS, CDR2 YYEKEE (reference sequence). Trimming shortened V by 4 bases and J by 5 bases, and 13 bases separated the two germline ends. The CDR3 extends over 13 amino acids. The CDR3: CASSRPDFDEQYF. CDR3 sequence (DNA): TGTGCCAGCAGCCGGCCGGATTTCGACGAGCAGTACTTC.

V is TRBV30 and J is TRBJ2-4; TRBD2 agrees at 9 bases. The CDR3 runs to 16 residues. In germline, CDR1 is GTSNPN, CDR2 SVGIG (reference sequence). The V and J ends lost 4 bases and 1 base, in that order; junction bases with no gene match: 8. The CDR3 here is CAWTPSGGIAKNIQYF. In nucleotides, the CDR3 is TGTGCCTGGACCCCCAGCGGGGGGATCGCCAAAAACATTCAGTACTTC.

V is TRBV6-5 and J is TRBJ1-5; possibly TRBD1 for D (5 bases). Trimming cost V 9 bases and J 0 bases, with 12 bases left between them. There are 14 residues in the CDR3. Germline-derived CDR1 and CDR2 are MNHEY and SVGAGI. The CDR3 sequence is CASRGSYSNQPQHF. DNA for the CDR3: TGTGCCAGTCGGGGGTCCTATAGCAATCAGCCCCAGCATTTT.

This clone was found once. The chain recombines TRBV29-1 with TRBJ2-7; D uncertain. In germline, CDR1 is SQVTM, CDR2 ANQGSEA. V lost 1 base, J lost 5 bases, and 9 bases lay in between. The CDR3 consists of 12 residues. The CDR3 region is CSVEARSHEQYF. The CDR3 coding sequence is TGCAGCGTTGAAGCCAGGTCGCACGAGCAGTACTTC.

The chain joins TRBV5-4 to TRBJ1-1, with 9 nucleotides matching TRBD1. Germline CDR1 is SGHNT and CDR2 is YYREEE (reference sequence). With 0 bases clipped from V and 5 bases from J, the junction kept 8 bases outside the gene matches. The CDR3 runs 16 residues. CDR3 residues: CASSLGGTGYGTEAFF. CDR3 nucleotide sequence: TGTGCCAGCAGCTTGGGTGGGACAGGGTACGGAACTGAAGCTTTCTTT.

This clone was observed once. This chain links TRBV5-4 with TRBJ2-3; 13 positions agree with TRBD2. V shed 0 bases and J 1 base; nucleotides not matched to a gene: 8. CDR3 length equals 19 residues. Germline lookup yields CDR1 SGHNT and CDR2 YYREEE (reference sequence). The CDR3 spells CASSLEGLAGDSRTDTQYF. DNA of the CDR3: TGTGCCAGCAGCTTGGAAGGACTAGCGGGGGATTCCCGCACAGATACGCAGTATTTT.

This chain links TRBV5-1 with TRBJ1-5; D is uncertain. CDR1 is SGHRS and CDR2 is YFSETQ in the germline V gene. The CDR3 sequence is 15 residues long. V was pared by 0 bases and J by 2 bases, with 9 bases between. CDR3 in amino acids: CASSLDGVGNQPQHF. Written as DNA, the CDR3 is TGCGCCAGCAGCTTGGACGGGGTTGGCAATCAGCCCCAGCATTTT.

The chain links TRBV9 to TRBJ2-3; 9 bases fit TRBD2. CDR3 length: 17 residues. Germline assignment: CDR1 SGDLS and CDR2 YYNGEE. Trimming took 3 bases from V and 6 from J; bases not matched to a gene: 14. The CDR3, as DNA: TGTGCCAGCAGCGCCCTCTGGGGAGCGGGGGGCCGGGATACGCAGTATTTT. Protein sequence: CASSALWGAGGRDTQYF.

The rearrangement links TRBV5-1 to TRBJ2-2; possibly TRBD1 for D (5 bases). Deletions cut 0 bases from V and 1 base from J, with 10 bases between. Germline V lookup: CDR1 SGHRS, CDR2 YFSETQ. This CDR3 has 16 amino acids. The CDR3 DNA is TGCGCCAGCAGCTTGGTAGTGACAGTGAACACCGGGGAGCTGTTTTTT. Its translation is CASSLVVTVNTGELFF.

This chain joins TRBV2 and TRBJ2-7, with D possibly TRBD2 on 7 matching bases. Trimming cost V 11 bases and J 3 bases, with 11 bases left between them. The CDR3 is 11 residues long. Looked up from germline, CDR1 is SNHLY and CDR2 is FYNNEI. The CDR3 sequence is CAGGAGYEQYF. CDR3 nucleotide sequence: TGTGCCGGGGGGGCAGGCTACGAGCAGTACTTC. The full variable domain, rest sourced from reference TRBV2 and TRBJ2-7, is EPEVTQTPSHQVTQMGQEVILRCVPISNHLYFYWYRQILGQKVEFLVSFYNNEISEKSEIFDDQFSVERPDGSNFTLKIRSTKLEDSAMYFCAGGAGYEQYFGPGTRLTVT.

This clone was observed a single time. The chain carries TRBV5-6 and TRBJ2-1; 7 bases match TRBD2. The CDR3 consists of 17 residues. CDR1 is SGHDT, CDR2 YYEEEE, per germline. V gave up 3 bases and J gave up 0 bases; unmatched junction bases: 9. The CDR3 DNA reads TGTGCCAGCAGCTGGGGCCTAGCTAGCGGCTCCTACAATGAGCAGTTCTTC. This sequence encodes CASSWGLASGSYNEQFF. The whole variable domain, remainder taken from reference TRBV5-6 and TRBJ2-1, is DAGVTQSPTHLIKTRGQQVTLRCSPKSGHDTVSWYQQALGQGPQFIFQYYEEEERQRGNFPDRFSGHQFPNYSSELNVNALLLGDSALYLCASSWGLASGSYNEQFFGPGTRLTVL.

V usage is TRBV6-4 and J usage is TRBJ1-2, with D possibly TRBD1 on 6 matching bases. Germline-derived CDR1 and CDR2 are MRHNA and SNTAGT. The V end was cut by 6 bases, the J end by 4 bases, with 15 bases between. This CDR3 spans 14 amino acids. The CDR3: CASRKNGTIYGYTF. The CDR3 DNA reads TGTGCCAGCAGGAAAAACGGGACAATCTATGGCTACACCTTC.

The chain recombines TRBV5-6 with TRBJ2-1; unclear D gene. The CDR3 is made up of 15 amino acids. Trimming pared 4 bases from V and 9 bases from J, leaving 20 bases between. Germline CDR1 and CDR2: SGHDT and YYEEEE. CDR3 nucleotides: TGTGCCAGCAGCGTGGGAATGGGGTCCCTGGGTGAGCAGTTCTTC. It encodes CASSVGMGSLGEQFF.

A remark on this clone: An end of the junction does not agree with germline; a read error may underlie this. The chain links TRBV5-6 to TRBJ2-7, with 11 bases identical to TRBD1. The CDR3 totals 13 residues. The germline CDR1 and CDR2 sequences are SGHDT and YYEEEE. The CDR3 coding sequence is TGTGCCAGCAGTTTGGACAGGGGGCAGGAGCAGTACTTC. Its protein is CASSLDRGQEQYF. The whole variable domain, filled in from reference TRBV5-6 and TRBJ2-7, reads DAGVTQSPTHLIKTRGQQVTLRCSPKSGHDTVSWYQQALGQGPQFIFQYYEEEERQRGNFPDRFSGHQFPNYSSELNVNALLLGDSALYLCASSLDRGQEQYFGPGTRLTVT.

The rearrangement joins TRBV6-5 to TRBJ1-1; maybe TRBD1 (5 bases). V shed 6 bases and J shed 1 base, with 12 bases lying between them. Germline assignment: CDR1 MNHEY and CDR2 SVGAGI. The CDR3 has 14 residues. CDR3 in amino acids: CASSPPGTNTEAFF. In nucleotides, the CDR3 is TGTGCCAGCAGCCCCCCAGGGACGAACACTGAAGCTTTCTTT.

The J gene is TRBJ2-1, the V gene TRBV29-1, with D hard to call. Germline loops: CDR1 SQVTM, CDR2 ANQGSEA. The CDR3 extends over 14 amino acids. With 6 bases removed from V and 0 bases from J, the gap between germline ends came to 12 bases. DNA of the CDR3: TGCAGCGTGGACCCACCGAGCTCCTACAATGAGCAGTTCTTC. Protein sequence: CSVDPPSSYNEQFF.

The chain carries TRBV19 and TRBJ2-7; 7 nucleotides align to TRBD1. Germline V gene lookup returns CDR1 LNHDA and CDR2 SQIVND (reference sequence). The CDR3 consists of 14 residues. Trimming removed 6 bases from V and 4 bases from J; junction bases left unmatched: 9. DNA of the CDR3: TGTGCCAGTAGCCCCCAAACAGGGGCGTACGAGCAGTACTTC. Translating gives CASSPQTGAYEQYF.